This record covers a single T cell receptor beta chain. Its antigen remains unidentified. No base qualities exist here, and no much larger clone lies one base off it. The trial excluded patients who had a history of autoimmune disease or who were on systemic immunosuppression. In every dose cohort, peripheral blood was drawn for TCR sequencing at baseline, cycle 4 day 1, and cycle 7 day 1. The samples were drawn from a first-in-human, open-label, multicenter phase I dose-escalation trial of ivuxolimab. The trial enrolled adults with locally advanced or metastatic head and neck squamous cell, hepatocellular, melanoma or renal cell carcinoma. CD4+ and CD8+ T cells were sorted separately from peripheral blood before TCR sequencing. V drops 1 base and J drops 0 bases, leaving 13 bases in between. The CDR3 contains 17 residues, cysteine and phenylalanine counted. Here the CDR3 DNA is all that survives: 51 bases in frame from base 1. For CDR1 and CDR2, the germline V gene lists SGHNT and YENEEA.

The data were obtained in a study of OX40 agonist ivuxolimab in advanced cancers. A note on the overall study: The costimulatory receptor OX40 (CD134) was targeted by ivuxolimab, a fully human IgG2 agonistic monoclonal antibody. Intravenous ivuxolimab was administered to patients every 2 weeks at six dose levels: 0.01, 0.1, 0.3, 1.5, 3 and 10 mg/kg. Of the approximately 50 dose-escalation patients, hepatocellular carcinoma was present in approximately 20, melanoma in about 15, renal cell carcinoma in 9 and head and neck cancer in 9. In the dose-escalation cohort, 82.7% of patients were male, and the mean age was approximately 60 years, with a range of roughly 20 to 80. Prior anti-PD-1, anti-PD-L1 or anti-CTLA-4 therapy was permitted, and approximately 42% of dose-escalation patients had received checkpoint inhibitors. Three dose-escalation patients achieved partial responses, one with hepatocellular carcinoma and two with cutaneous melanoma. Peripheral TCRbeta sequencing aimed to test whether ivuxolimab altered TCR sequence diversity and caused clonal T-cell expansion. The monotherapy dose-escalation portion (N of about 57 patients) of the phase I ivuxolimab trial is reported in the paper.

Genomic DNA was extracted from sorted cells for sequencing of the TCRbeta CDR3 region. The immunoSEQ Assay was used to sequence the TCRbeta CDR3 regions. TCRdb provides this immuneACCESS table in a form limited to in-frame rearrangements. Some clones are lacking; in checked studies, under half of them reflect an unresolved V gene, and why the rest are absent is not known. This sample is represented by about 95,000 clones; around 85% of them were singletons. The top ten constitute about 3.8% of the sample. Overall study outcomes, separate from this receptor: At doses from 0.1 to 3.0 mg/kg, clonal expansion was seen in both CD4+ and CD8+ blood T cells between baseline and week 6. In the 0.1-3.0 mg/kg groups, partial responders had among the lowest normalized peripheral clonal expansion, particularly in CD8+ T cells. After ivuxolimab, CD8+ T cells had more expanded clones than CD4+ T cells on average. Low levels of normalized T-cell clonal expansion were also seen in some patients who did not respond. Which antigens the clonally expanded peripheral T cells were specific for was not determined.

The material was CD4+ or CD8+ T cells sorted from blood, obtained in a trial of the OX40 agonist ivuxolimab. The sequence is built from TRBV11-3 and TRBJ1-3; no D gene is confidently identified. This clonotype was obtained from an adult with an advanced solid tumor such as melanoma, head and neck, liver or kidney cancer. The CDR3 reads CASSLGGFGSSGNTIYF. Read as DNA, the sequence is TGTGCCAGCAGCTTAGGGGGATTCGGGAGCTCTGGAAACACCATATATTTT.